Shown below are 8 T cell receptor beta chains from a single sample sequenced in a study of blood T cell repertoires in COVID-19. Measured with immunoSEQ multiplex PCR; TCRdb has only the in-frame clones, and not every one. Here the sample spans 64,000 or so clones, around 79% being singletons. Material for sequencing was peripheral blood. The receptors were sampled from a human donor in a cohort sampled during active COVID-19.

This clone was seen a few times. CDR3 protein: CASSDPKLQGYEQYF. The DNA for the CDR3 is TGTGCCAGCAGTGACCCCAAACTACAGGGCTACGAGCAGTACTTC. V gene TRBV25-1 combines with J gene TRBJ2-7, with a possible D match to TRBD1 (6 bases). Germline V gives CDR1 MGHDK, CDR2 SYGVNS. The CDR3 spans 15 residues. Trimming took off 3 bases at V and 3 bases at J, with 15 bases between the two ends.

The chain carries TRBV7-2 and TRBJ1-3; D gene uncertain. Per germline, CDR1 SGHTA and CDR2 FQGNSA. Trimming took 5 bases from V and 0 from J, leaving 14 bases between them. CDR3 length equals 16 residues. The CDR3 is CASSPRPRSSGNTIYF. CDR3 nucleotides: TGTGCCAGCAGCCCAAGACCGAGGAGCTCTGGAAACACCATATATTTT.

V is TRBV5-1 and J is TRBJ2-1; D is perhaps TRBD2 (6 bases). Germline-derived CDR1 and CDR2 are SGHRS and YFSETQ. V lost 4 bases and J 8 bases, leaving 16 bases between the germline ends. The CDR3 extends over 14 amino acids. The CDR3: CASSPGGDVDEQFF. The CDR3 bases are TGCGCCAGCAGCCCCGGGGGAGACGTCGATGAGCAGTTCTTC. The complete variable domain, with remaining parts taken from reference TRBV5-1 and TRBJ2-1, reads KAGVTQTPRYLIKTRGQQVTLSCSPISGHRSVSWYQQTPGQGLQFLFEYFSETQRNKGNFPGRFSGRQFSNSRSEMNVSTLELGDSALYLCASSPGGDVDEQFFGPGTRLTVL.

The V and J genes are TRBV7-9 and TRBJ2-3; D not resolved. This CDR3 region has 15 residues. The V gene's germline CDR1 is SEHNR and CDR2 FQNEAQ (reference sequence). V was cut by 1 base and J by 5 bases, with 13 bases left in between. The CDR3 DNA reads TGTGCCAGCAGCTTAGGAACGGCTGACTTAGATACGCAGTATTTT. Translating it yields CASSLGTADLDTQYF.

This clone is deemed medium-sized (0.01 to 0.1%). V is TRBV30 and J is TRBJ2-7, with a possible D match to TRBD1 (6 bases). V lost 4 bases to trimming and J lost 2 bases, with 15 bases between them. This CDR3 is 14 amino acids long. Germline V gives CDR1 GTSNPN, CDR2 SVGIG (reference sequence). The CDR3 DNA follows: TGTGCCTGGACCCAAGTCGGGACAACCTACGAGCAGTACTTC. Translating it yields CAWTQVGTTYEQYF.

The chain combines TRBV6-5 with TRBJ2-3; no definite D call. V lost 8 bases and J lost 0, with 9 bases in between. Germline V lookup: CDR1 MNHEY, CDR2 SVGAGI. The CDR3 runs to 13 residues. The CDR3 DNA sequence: TGTGCCAGCTCCACACAGAGCACAGATACGCAGTATTTT. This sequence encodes CASSTQSTDTQYF.

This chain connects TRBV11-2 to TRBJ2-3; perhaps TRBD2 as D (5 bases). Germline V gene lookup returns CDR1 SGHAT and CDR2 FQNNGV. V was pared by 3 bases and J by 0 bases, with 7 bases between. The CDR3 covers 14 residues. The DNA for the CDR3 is TGTGCCAGCAGCTTCGGGGTTAGCACAGATACGCAGTATTTT. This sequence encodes CASSFGVSTDTQYF. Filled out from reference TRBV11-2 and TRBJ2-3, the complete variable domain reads EAGVAQSPRYKIIEKRQSVAFWCNPISGHATLYWYQQILGQGPKLLIQFQNNGVVDDSQLPKDRFSAERLKGVDSTLKIQPAKLEDSAVYLCASSFGVSTDTQYFGPGTRLTVL.

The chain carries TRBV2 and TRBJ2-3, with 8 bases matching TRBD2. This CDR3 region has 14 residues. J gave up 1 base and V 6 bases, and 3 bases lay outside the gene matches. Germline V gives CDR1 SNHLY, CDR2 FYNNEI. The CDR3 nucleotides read TGTGCCAGCAGGGCGGGGGGAGGCACAGATACGCAGTATTTT. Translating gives CASRAGGGTDTQYF.